This passage covers 25 T cell receptor beta chains from one sample sequenced in a study of blood T cell repertoires in COVID-19. Using immunoSEQ multiplex PCR, the repertoire was profiled, and TCRdb retains in-frame clones only, with some absent. In the table there are approximately 150,000 clones, roughly 85% of which are singletons. Material: peripheral blood. The receptor source for this set is a woman over 75 with acute or convalescent COVID-19.

This chain links TRBV6-2 or TRBV6-3 with TRBJ2-7; 7 bases line up with TRBD1. The CDR3 consists of 14 residues. The J segment lost 7 bases and the V segment lost 6 bases, leaving 12 bases of the junction unmatched. CDR1 MNHEY and CDR2 SVGEGT come from the germline V gene. CDR3 sequence reads: CASSFRQGQGEQYF. In DNA, the CDR3 is TGTGCCAGCAGCTTTCGACAGGGCCAGGGGGAGCAGTACTTC.

The chain carries TRBV10-3 and TRBJ1-2, with D perhaps matching TRBD1 (5 bases). The CDR3 has 12 amino acids. CDR1 and CDR2 (germline): ENHRY, SYGVKD. With 10 bases removed from V and 3 bases from J, the gap between germline ends came to 12 bases. The CDR3 region has the DNA TGTGCCAGCCGGGGGACCGACTATGGCTACACCTTC. It specifies CASRGTDYGYTF.

In this sample, this clone turned up a few times. V is TRBV6-6 and J is TRBJ1-3; 8 nucleotides agree with TRBD1. This CDR3 spans 15 amino acids. Trimming removed 5 bases from V and 4 bases from J; junction bases left unmatched: 7. Germline CDR1 is MNHNY and CDR2 is SVGAGI (reference sequence). CDR3 DNA sequence: TGTGCCAGCAGTGACAGGGGAATAAGGGGAAACACCATATATTTT. This codes for CASSDRGIRGNTIYF.

In its sample, this clone was seen once. The gene calls are TRBV11-2 and TRBJ2-3; the D gene is possibly TRBD2 (6 bases). There are 20 residues in the CDR3. CDR1 is SGHAT, CDR2 FQNNGV, per germline. Trimming shortened V by 0 bases and J by 0 bases, and 22 bases separated the two germline ends. The CDR3 is CASSLDIAIVVGGSTDTQYF. The DNA for the CDR3 is TGTGCCAGCAGCTTAGATATAGCCATTGTGGTGGGAGGAAGCACAGATACGCAGTATTTT. The variable domain in full, with the rest retrieved from reference TRBV11-2 and TRBJ2-3, is EAGVAQSPRYKIIEKRQSVAFWCNPISGHATLYWYQQILGQGPKLLIQFQNNGVVDDSQLPKDRFSAERLKGVDSTLKIQPAKLEDSAVYLCASSLDIAIVVGGSTDTQYFGPGTRLTVL.

V usage is TRBV5-1 and J usage is TRBJ1-2; maybe TRBD1 (6 bases). The CDR3 loop spans 15 amino acids. Germline CDR1 is SGHRS and CDR2 is YFSETQ. V dropped 2 bases and J dropped 6 bases, with 17 bases sitting between them. CDR3 amino acids: CASSLQGGSGHGYTF. In nucleotides, the CDR3 is TGCGCCAGCAGCTTACAGGGCGGTTCAGGACATGGCTACACCTTC.

This clone came up once. The chain is built from TRBV11-2 and TRBJ1-6; possible D gene TRBD1, 6 bases. In germline, CDR1 is SGHAT, CDR2 FQNNGV. This CDR3 is built from 17 residues. The germline V and J ends were trimmed by 0 bases and 5 bases, with 14 bases remaining between them. Here the CDR3 reads CASSLDARGGNNSPLHF. The CDR3 DNA is TGTGCCAGCAGCTTAGATGCGAGGGGGGGTAATAATTCACCCCTCCACTTT.

V is TRBV21-1 and J is TRBJ2-7; TRBD2 is the table's D call, not checked against the DNA. TRBV21-1 counts as a pseudogene. This CDR3 is 15 amino acids long. CDR3 coding DNA: TGTGCCAGCAGCAACCCCGGGACTCGAGCCTACGAGCAGTACTTC. This codes for CASSNPGTRAYEQYF.

The chain combines TRBV5-1 with TRBJ2-7; 8 bases match TRBD1. V gave up 0 bases and J gave up 1 base; unmatched junction bases: 6. CDR3 length equals 16 residues. Germline CDR1 and CDR2: SGHRS and YFSETQ. DNA for the CDR3: TGCGCCAGCAGCTTGGGCCCAGGGGGCGGTTCCTACGAGCAGTACTTC. Its protein product is CASSLGPGGGSYEQYF. The full variable domain, its missing parts supplied by reference TRBV5-1 and TRBJ2-7, is KAGVTQTPRYLIKTRGQQVTLSCSPISGHRSVSWYQQTPGQGLQFLFEYFSETQRNKGNFPGRFSGRQFSNSRSEMNVSTLELGDSALYLCASSLGPGGGSYEQYFGPGTRLTVT.

The chain is built from TRBV19 and TRBJ1-4; tentative D call: TRBD1 (5 bases). V was pared by 5 bases and J by 4 bases, with 8 bases between. The V gene's germline CDR1 is LNHDA and CDR2 SQIVND (reference sequence). CDR3 size: 13 residues. The CDR3 spells CASSLQDNEKLFF. CDR3 DNA sequence: TGTGCCAGTAGTTTACAGGATAATGAAAAACTGTTTTTT.

The chain links TRBV6-1 to TRBJ2-3; TRBD1 matches at 7 bases. The CDR3 extends over 16 amino acids. V was clipped by 2 bases and J by 0 bases; unmatched bases: 5. Germline CDR1 MNHNS, CDR2 SASEGT. The CDR3 DNA is TGTGCCAGCAGTGAATTGACAGGGACCAGCACAGATACGCAGTATTTT. Translating it yields CASSELTGTSTDTQYF.

The chain links TRBV2 to TRBJ2-7; TRBD1 is a possible D gene (7 bases). The germline V and J ends were trimmed by 4 bases and 3 bases, with 25 bases remaining between them. The CDR3 is made up of 18 amino acids. Germline CDR1 reads SNHLY; CDR2 reads FYNNEI. As DNA, the CDR3 is TGTGCCAGCAGTGCACCGTCTACTTGGGGGGACAGTTTCTACGAGCAGTACTTC. Its translation: CASSAPSTWGDSFYEQYF. The complete variable domain, with remaining parts taken from reference TRBV2 and TRBJ2-7, reads EPEVTQTPSHQVTQMGQEVILRCVPISNHLYFYWYRQILGQKVEFLVSFYNNEISEKSEIFDDQFSVERPDGSNFTLKIRSTKLEDSAMYFCASSAPSTWGDSFYEQYFGPGTRLTVT.

The chain employs TRBV18 and TRBJ2-4, with 7 bases aligning to TRBD1. The CDR3 length is 18 residues. The germline CDR1 and CDR2 sequences are KGHSH and LQKENI. V lost 3 bases, J lost 1 base, and 12 bases stayed unmatched. CDR3 bases: TGTGCCAGCTCACCTACCTGGTCAGGGGGATCGGCCAAAAACATTCAGTACTTC. Protein product: CASSPTWSGGSAKNIQYF.

The V and J genes are TRBV6-2 or TRBV6-3 and TRBJ2-1; 9 bases line up with TRBD2. V lost 5 bases and J lost 3; bases outside the gene matches: 5. There are 15 residues in the CDR3. CDR1 is MNHEY, CDR2 SVGEGT, per germline. CDR3 residues: CASSTASGIYNEQFF. CDR3 nucleotide sequence: TGTGCCAGCAGTACGGCTAGCGGGATCTACAATGAGCAGTTCTTC.

This rearrangement joins TRBV6-6 to TRBJ1-6; possibly TRBD1 for D (6 bases). This CDR3 is 13 amino acids long. The V gene's germline CDR1 is MNHNY and CDR2 SVGAGI (reference sequence). V shed 10 bases and J shed 7 bases, with 14 bases lying between them. CDR3 loop: CAIVRGMNSPLHF. CDR3 nucleotides: TGTGCCATCGTAAGGGGGATGAATTCACCCCTCCACTTT.

This chain connects TRBV7-3 to TRBJ2-3, with 7 bases identical to TRBD2. With 1 base clipped from V and 6 bases from J, the junction kept 10 bases outside the gene matches. There are 16 residues in the CDR3. Germline loops: CDR1 SGHTA, CDR2 FQGTGA. CDR3 residues: CASSLKGGRDPDTQYF. The CDR3, as DNA: TGTGCCAGCAGCTTAAAGGGAGGGAGAGACCCGGATACGCAGTATTTT.

The CDR3 DNA is TGTGCCAGCAGCCGAGCAGGCGGGAGTGCGACCGGGGAGCTGTTTTTT. This encodes CASSRAGGSATGELFF. The chain joins TRBV14 to TRBJ2-2; 7 nucleotides agree with TRBD2. Germline V gene sequence: CDR1 SGHDN, CDR2 FVKESK. This CDR3 has 16 amino acids. Trimming removed 4 bases from V and 5 bases from J; junction bases left unmatched: 10.

The rearrangement uses TRBV5-1 and TRBJ2-5, with 7 bases identical to TRBD1. The CDR3 runs to 14 residues. The germline V gene has CDR1 SGHRS and CDR2 YFSETQ. V was clipped by 2 bases and J by 9 bases; unmatched bases: 10. CDR3 region: CASSFGQVQGSQYF. As DNA, the CDR3 is TGCGCCAGCAGCTTCGGACAGGTACAAGGTTCCCAGTACTTC.

The chain recombines TRBV19 with TRBJ1-1; D is possibly TRBD1 (6 bases). The CDR3 extends over 15 amino acids. The germline V gene encodes CDR1 LNHDA and CDR2 SQIVND (reference sequence). Trimming pared 5 bases from V and 1 base from J, leaving 14 bases between. The CDR3 nucleotides read TGTGCCAGTAGTGACCAAGGCAGGGGGAACACTGAAGCTTTCTTT. It specifies CASSDQGRGNTEAFF. Drawing the rest from reference TRBV19 and TRBJ1-1, the complete variable domain is DGGITQSPKYLFRKEGQNVTLSCEQNLNHDAMYWYRQDPGQGLRLIYYSQIVNDFQKGDIAEGYSVSREKKESFPLTVTSAQKNPTAFYLCASSDQGRGNTEAFFGQGTRLTVV.

J is TRBJ2-5 and V is TRBV5-4; 9 positions match TRBD1. V was clipped by 1 base and J by 1 base; unmatched bases: 5. CDR3 length: 16 amino acids. Per the germline V gene, CDR1 is SGHNT and CDR2 is YYREEE (reference sequence). The CDR3 spells CASSLLETGGQETQYF. In DNA, the CDR3 is TGTGCCAGCAGCTTGTTGGAGACAGGGGGCCAAGAGACCCAGTACTTC.

The chain has TRBV6-4 and TRBJ1-1; 8 nucleotides agree with TRBD1. Germline V gene lookup returns CDR1 MRHNA and CDR2 SNTAGT. V shed 6 bases and J 6 bases; nucleotides not matched to a gene: 9. The CDR3 contains 14 residues. This CDR3 reads CASSTDRVSSEAFF. The CDR3 nucleotides read TGTGCCAGCAGCACGGACAGGGTCTCATCTGAAGCTTTCTTT.

The chain employs TRBV28 and TRBJ1-2; TRBD1 matches 9 bases. The CDR3 has 14 residues. J was trimmed by 6 bases and V by 10 bases; bases with no gene match: 12. The germline gives CDR1 MDHEN, CDR2 SYDVKM. CDR3 protein: CAITNRGRFHGYTF. For the CDR3, the DNA is TGTGCCATTACGAACAGGGGGCGCTTCCATGGCTACACCTTC.

The V and J genes are TRBV3-1 (or the pseudogene TRBV3-2) and TRBJ2-4, with TRBD2 matching 14 bases. Per the germline V gene, CDR1 is LGHDT and CDR2 is YNNKEL (reference sequence). The CDR3 is made up of 18 amino acids. V shed 4 bases and J 0 bases; nucleotides not matched to a gene: 5. In DNA form, the CDR3 reads TGTGCCAGCAGCCGCGGGACTAGCGGGGGAGTAGCCAAAAACATTCAGTACTTC. Protein sequence: CASSRGTSGGVAKNIQYF.

The V call is TRBV7-2, the J call TRBJ2-7; TRBD2 aligns across 10 bases. Trimming at V came to 6 bases and at J to 4 bases, leaving 6 bases not matched to a gene. Germline lookup yields CDR1 SGHTA and CDR2 FQGNSA. CDR3 length: 14 amino acids. The CDR3 here is CASRQLAGPYEQYF. DNA for the CDR3: TGTGCCAGCAGACAACTAGCGGGGCCTTACGAGCAGTACTTC.

This chain uses TRBV6-4 with TRBJ2-2; D possibly corresponds to TRBD1 (5 bases). This CDR3 comprises 14 residues. Germline values: CDR1 MRHNA, CDR2 SNTAGT. The V end was cut by 5 bases, the J end by 4 bases, with 11 bases between. CDR3 region: CASSSDSTTGELFF. CDR3 in DNA: TGTGCCAGCAGTTCTGACAGCACCACCGGGGAGCTGTTTTTT.

V and J are TRBV5-1 and TRBJ2-2, with 13 bases aligning to TRBD2. Germline V gene lookup returns CDR1 SGHRS and CDR2 YFSETQ. The CDR3 covers 20 residues. The V gene end was trimmed by 3 bases and the J gene end by 0 bases; junction bases not matched to a gene: 11. The CDR3 region is CASSWTPGTSGATNTGELFF. The CDR3 DNA sequence: TGCGCCAGCAGCTGGACACCTGGGACTAGCGGGGCCACGAACACCGGGGAGCTGTTTTTT.